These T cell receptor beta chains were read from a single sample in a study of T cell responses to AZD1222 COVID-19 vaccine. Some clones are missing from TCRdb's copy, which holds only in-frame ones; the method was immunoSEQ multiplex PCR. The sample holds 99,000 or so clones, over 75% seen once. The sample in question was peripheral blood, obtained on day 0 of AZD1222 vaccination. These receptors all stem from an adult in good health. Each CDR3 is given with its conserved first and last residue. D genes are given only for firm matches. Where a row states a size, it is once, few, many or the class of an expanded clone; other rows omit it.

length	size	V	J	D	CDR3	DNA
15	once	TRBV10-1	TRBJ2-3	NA	CASSGSAESTDTQYF	TGCGCCAGCAGTGGCTCCGCGGAGAGCACAGATACGCAGTATTTT
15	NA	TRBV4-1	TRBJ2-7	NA	CASALSGHQPYEQYF	TGCGCCAGCGCCCTTTCGGGACACCAACCCTACGAGCAGTACTTC
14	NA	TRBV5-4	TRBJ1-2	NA	CASSSPAADPGYTF	TGTGCCAGCAGCTCGCCGGCTGCCGACCCTGGCTACACCTTC
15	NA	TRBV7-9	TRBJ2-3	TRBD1	CASSSDREATDTQYF	TGTGCCAGCAGCTCGGACAGGGAGGCGACAGATACGCAGTATTTT
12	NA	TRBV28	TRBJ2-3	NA	CASVGSPNTQYF	TGTGCCAGCGTAGGCTCGCCAAATACGCAGTATTTT
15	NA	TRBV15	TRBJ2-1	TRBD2	CATTLGTSGNNEQFF	TGTGCCACCACTCTCGGGACTAGCGGGAACAATGAGCAGTTCTTC
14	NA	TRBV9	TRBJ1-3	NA	CASSVATAGNTIYF	TGTGCCAGCAGCGTAGCAACGGCGGGAAACACCATATATTTT
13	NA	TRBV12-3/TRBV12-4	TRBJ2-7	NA	CASSLSPSYEQYF	TGTGCCAGCAGTTTATCCCCCAGCTACGAGCAGTACTTC
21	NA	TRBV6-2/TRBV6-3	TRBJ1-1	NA	CASSYSMQASEPLLMNTEAFF	TGTGCCAGCAGTTACTCGATGCAGGCCAGTGAGCCCCTTTTAATGAACACTGAAGCTTTCTTT
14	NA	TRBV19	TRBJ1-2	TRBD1	CASIARDRINGYTF	TGTGCCAGTATCGCCCGGGACAGAATTAATGGCTACACCTTC
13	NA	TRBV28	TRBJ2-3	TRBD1	CASDRGPTDTQYF	TGTGCCAGCGACAGGGGACCGACAGATACGCAGTATTTT
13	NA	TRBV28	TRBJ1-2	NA	CASSRTVIYGYTF	TGTGCCAGCAGCCGGACAGTCATCTATGGCTACACCTTC
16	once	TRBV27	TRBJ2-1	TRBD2	CASSPRTSGSWDEQFF	TGTGCCAGCAGTCCCCGGACTAGCGGGAGTTGGGATGAGCAGTTCTTC
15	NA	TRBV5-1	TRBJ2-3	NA	CASSLGWKSTDTQYF	TGCGCCAGCAGCTTGGGGTGGAAGAGCACAGATACGCAGTATTTT
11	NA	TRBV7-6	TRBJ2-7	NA	CASGAPYEQYF	TGTGCCAGCGGGGCTCCCTACGAGCAGTACTTC
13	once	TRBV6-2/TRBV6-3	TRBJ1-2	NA	CASSLLGNYGYTF	TGTGCCAGCAGTCTACTTGGGAACTATGGCTACACCTTC
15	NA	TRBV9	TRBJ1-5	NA	CASSPGRGRNQPQHF	TGTGCCAGCAGCCCCGGCCGGGGTCGAAATCAGCCCCAGCATTTT
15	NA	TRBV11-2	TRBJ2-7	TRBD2	CASSLARTRGYEQYF	TGTGCCAGCAGCTTAGCCCGGACTAGGGGTTACGAGCAGTACTTC
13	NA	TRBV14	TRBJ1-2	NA	CASSQLQGYGYTF	TGTGCCAGCAGCCAACTACAGGGATATGGCTACACCTTC
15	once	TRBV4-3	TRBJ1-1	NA	CASSQSQGQNTEAFF	TGCGCCAGCAGCCAGAGCCAGGGGCAGAACACTGAAGCTTTCTTT
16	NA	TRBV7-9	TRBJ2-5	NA	CASSTGGQGGWETQYF	TGTGCCAGCAGCACCGGGGGGCAGGGAGGATGGGAGACCCAGTACTTC
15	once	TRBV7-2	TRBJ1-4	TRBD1	CASSLGHRGNEKLFF	TGTGCCAGCAGCCTCGGGCACAGGGGGAATGAAAAACTGTTTTTT
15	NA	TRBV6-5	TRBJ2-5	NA	CASTGNVGIQETQYF	TGTGCCAGCACTGGGAATGTGGGGATCCAAGAGACCCAGTACTTC
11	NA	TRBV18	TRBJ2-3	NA	CASSTADTQYF	TGTGCCAGCTCAACCGCAGATACGCAGTATTTT
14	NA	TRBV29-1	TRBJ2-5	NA	CSAGGRVSQETQYF	TGCAGCGCCGGAGGCAGGGTGAGCCAAGAGACCCAGTACTTC
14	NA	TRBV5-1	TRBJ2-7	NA	CASSLDRELYEQYF	TGCGCCAGCAGCTTGGATCGGGAACTCTACGAGCAGTACTTC
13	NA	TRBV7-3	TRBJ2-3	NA	CASSLTTTGTQYF	TGTGCCAGCAGCCTAACAACTACGGGGACGCAGTATTTT
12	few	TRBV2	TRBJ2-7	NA	CASSEAIYEQYF	TGTGCCAGCAGTGAAGCCATCTACGAGCAGTACTTC
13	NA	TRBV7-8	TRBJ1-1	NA	CASSLDTWTEAFF	TGTGCCAGCAGCTTAGATACGTGGACTGAAGCTTTCTTT
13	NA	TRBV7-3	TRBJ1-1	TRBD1	CASSRTGSTEAFF	TGTGCCAGCAGCCGGACAGGGAGCACTGAAGCTTTCTTT
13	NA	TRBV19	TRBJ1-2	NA	CASSSRGPYGYTF	TGTGCCAGTAGTTCCCGGGGGCCCTATGGCTACACCTTC
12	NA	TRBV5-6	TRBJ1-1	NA	CASSYGYTEAFF	TGTGCCAGCAGCTATGGATACACTGAAGCTTTCTTT
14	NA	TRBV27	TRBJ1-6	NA	CASSPQANNSPLHF	TGTGCCAGCAGCCCCCAGGCGAATAATTCACCCCTCCACTTT
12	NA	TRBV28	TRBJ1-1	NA	CATRLPNTEAFF	TGTGCTACCAGGCTCCCTAACACTGAAGCTTTCTTT
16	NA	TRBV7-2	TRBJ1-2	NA	CASSLASARANYGYTF	TGTGCCAGCAGCTTAGCGAGCGCCAGGGCTAACTATGGCTACACCTTC
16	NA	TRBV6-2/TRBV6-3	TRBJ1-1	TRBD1	CASSDGQGEMNTEAFF	TGTGCCAGCAGCGACGGACAGGGTGAAATGAACACTGAAGCTTTCTTT
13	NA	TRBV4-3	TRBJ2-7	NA	CASSPLIEDEQYF	TGCGCCAGCAGCCCATTAATAGAGGACGAGCAGTACTTC
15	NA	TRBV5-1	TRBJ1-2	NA	CASKSRQLTNYGYTF	TGCGCCAGCAAATCGAGGCAGCTGACTAACTATGGCTACACCTTC
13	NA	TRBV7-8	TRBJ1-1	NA	CASSRVRGTEAFF	TGTGCCAGCAGCAGGGTGCGGGGAACTGAAGCTTTCTTT
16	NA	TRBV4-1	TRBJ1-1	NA	CASSRTGGLMNTEAFF	TGCGCCAGCAGCCGAACTGGGGGACTAATGAACACTGAAGCTTTCTTT
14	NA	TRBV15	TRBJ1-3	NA	CATSRPGAGNTIYF	TGTGCCACCAGCAGACCGGGAGCAGGAAACACCATATATTTT
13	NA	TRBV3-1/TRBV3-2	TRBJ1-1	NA	CASSLFRNTEAFF	TGTGCCAGCAGCCTATTTAGGAACACTGAAGCTTTCTTT
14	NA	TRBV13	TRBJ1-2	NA	CASSLKPGVYGYTF	TGTGCCAGCAGCTTAAAGCCGGGGGTCTATGGCTACACCTTC
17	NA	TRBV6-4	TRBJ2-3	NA	CASSDKGQRLGTDTQYF	TGTGCCAGCAGTGACAAAGGACAGCGATTAGGCACAGATACGCAGTATTTT
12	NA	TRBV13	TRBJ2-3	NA	CASSPPADTQYF	TGTGCCAGCAGCCCTCCCGCAGATACGCAGTATTTT
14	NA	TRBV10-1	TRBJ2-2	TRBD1	CASSTRGRSGELFF	TGCGCCAGCAGTACCAGGGGGCGTAGCGGGGAGCTGTTTTTT
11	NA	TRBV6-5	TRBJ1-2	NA	CASGGLGGYTF	TGTGCCAGCGGCGGGTTAGGTGGCTACACCTTC
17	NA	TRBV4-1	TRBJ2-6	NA	CASSPVFARSGANVLTF	TGCGCCAGCAGCCCCGTATTCGCCCGCTCTGGGGCCAACGTCCTGACTTTC
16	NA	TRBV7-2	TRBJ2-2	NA	CASSSLRGSGTGELFF	TGTGCCAGCAGCTCTCTCCGGGGATCAGGCACCGGGGAGCTGTTTTTT
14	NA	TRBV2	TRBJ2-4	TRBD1	CASRDRGTKNIQYF	TGTGCCAGTCGGGACAGGGGTACCAAAAACATTCAGTACTTC
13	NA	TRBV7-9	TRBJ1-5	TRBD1	CASTTGRNQPQHF	TGTGCCAGCACGACAGGGCGAAATCAGCCCCAGCATTTT
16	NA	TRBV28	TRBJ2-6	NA	CASSLPGKTGANVLTF	TGTGCCAGCAGTTTACCAGGGAAGACTGGGGCCAACGTCCTGACTTTC
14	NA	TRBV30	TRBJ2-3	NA	CATTSGAFTDTQYF	TGTGCCACAACAAGTGGGGCCTTCACAGATACGCAGTATTTT
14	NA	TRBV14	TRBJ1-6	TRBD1	CASSRQGYNSPLHF	TGTGCCAGCAGCCGACAGGGCTATAATTCACCCCTCCACTTT
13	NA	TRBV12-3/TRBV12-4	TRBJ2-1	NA	CASSLALEDEQFF	TGTGCCAGCAGTTTAGCACTAGAGGATGAGCAGTTCTTC
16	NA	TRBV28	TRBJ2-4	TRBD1	CASSPITGVAKNIQYF	TGTGCCAGCAGTCCAATCACAGGGGTTGCCAAAAACATTCAGTACTTC
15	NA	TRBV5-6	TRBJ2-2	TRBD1	CASSRDRGITGELFF	TGTGCCAGCAGTCGGGACAGGGGGATCACCGGGGAGCTGTTTTTT
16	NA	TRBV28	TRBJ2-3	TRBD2	CASSLYLAGGTDTQYF	TGTGCCAGCAGTTTATATCTAGCGGGGGGTACAGATACGCAGTATTTT
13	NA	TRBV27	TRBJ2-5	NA	CASSARVWETQYF	TGTGCCAGCAGTGCCCGGGTTTGGGAGACCCAGTACTTC